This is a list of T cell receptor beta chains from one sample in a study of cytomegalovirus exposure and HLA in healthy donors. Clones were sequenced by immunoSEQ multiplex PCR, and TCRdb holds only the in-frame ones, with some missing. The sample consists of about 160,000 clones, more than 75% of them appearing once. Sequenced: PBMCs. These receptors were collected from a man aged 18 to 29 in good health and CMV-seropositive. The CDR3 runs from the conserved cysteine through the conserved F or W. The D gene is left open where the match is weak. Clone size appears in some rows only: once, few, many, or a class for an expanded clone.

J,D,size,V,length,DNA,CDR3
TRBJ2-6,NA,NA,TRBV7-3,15,TGTGCCAGCAGCTTAAGCTCCTCTGGGGCCAACGGCCTGACTTTC,CASSLSSSGANGLTF
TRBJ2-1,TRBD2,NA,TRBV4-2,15,TGTGCCAGCAGCCAAACTAGCGTGGGCTACAATGAGCAGTTCTTC,CASSQTSVGYNEQFF
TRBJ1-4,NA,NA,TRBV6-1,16,TGTGCCAGCAGTGAATGGACAGTTGGAACTAATGAAAAACTGTTTTTT,CASSEWTVGTNEKLFF
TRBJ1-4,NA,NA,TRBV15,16,TGTGCCACCAGCAGAGATCCTAAGGGGCAAGATGAAAAACTGTTTTTT,CATSRDPKGQDEKLFF
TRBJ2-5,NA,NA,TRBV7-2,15,TGTGCCAGCAGCTTAGGATATGGGGCAGAAGAGACCCAGTACTTC,CASSLGYGAEETQYF
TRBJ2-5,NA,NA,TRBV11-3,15,TGTGCCAGCAGCTTAGGGTTTTGGAGGACGGAGACCCAGTACTTC,CASSLGFWRTETQYF
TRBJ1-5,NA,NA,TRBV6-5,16,TGTGCCAGCAGCTACGGGCAGGCAGGGTGGAATCAGCCCCAGCATTTT,CASSYGQAGWNQPQHF
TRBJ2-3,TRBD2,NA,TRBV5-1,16,TGCGCCAGCAGATCTACTAGCGGGGCCCTTTCAGATACGCAGTATTTT,CASRSTSGALSDTQYF
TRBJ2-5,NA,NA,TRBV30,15,TGTGCCTGGAGTGCGGGGAAGAGGTGGAGAGAGACCCAGTACTTC,CAWSAGKRWRETQYF
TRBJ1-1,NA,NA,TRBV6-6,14,TGTGCCAGCAGTTACTCGCAGGGGAACACTGAAGCTTTCTTT,CASSYSQGNTEAFF
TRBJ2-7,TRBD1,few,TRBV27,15,TGTGCCAGCAGTCTACCTGGACAGGGGATTTACGAGCAGTACTTC,CASSLPGQGIYEQYF
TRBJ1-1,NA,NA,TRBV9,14,TGTGCCAGCAGCGCAGGCGGGGGAGCCACTGAAGCTTTCTTT,CASSAGGGATEAFF
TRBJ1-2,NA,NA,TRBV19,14,TGTGCCAGTAGTGTACCCAGGGGAGGGTATGGCTACACCTTC,CASSVPRGGYGYTF
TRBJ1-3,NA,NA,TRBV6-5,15,TGTGCCAGCAGAAAGAACGGAGGCTCTGGAAACACCATATATTTT,CASRKNGGSGNTIYF
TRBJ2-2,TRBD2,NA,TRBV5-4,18,TGTGCCAGCAGCACTGGGACTAGCGGGGGGTTTAGGACCGGGGAGCTGTTTTTT,CASSTGTSGGFRTGELFF
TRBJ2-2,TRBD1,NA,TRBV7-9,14,TGTGCCAGCATCGGACAGGGGGCCGACGGGGAGCTGTTTTTT,CASIGQGADGELFF
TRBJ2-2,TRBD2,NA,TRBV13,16,TGTGCCAGCAGGGGACTAGCGGGGCGGAACACCGGGGAGCTGTTTTTT,CASRGLAGRNTGELFF
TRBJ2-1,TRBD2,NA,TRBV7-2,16,TGTGCCAGCAGGTCCACCGGACTAGCGGGGGGGCTTGAGCAGTTCTTC,CASRSTGLAGGLEQFF
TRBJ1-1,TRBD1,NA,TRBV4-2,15,TGTGCCAGCAGCCAAGAACTATTACGGGACAGTGAAGCTTTCTTT,CASSQELLRDSEAFF
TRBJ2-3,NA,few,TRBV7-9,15,TGTGCCAGCAGCTTAGAACAGGGGAGGACAGATACGCAGTATTTT,CASSLEQGRTDTQYF
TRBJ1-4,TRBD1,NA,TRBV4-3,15,TGCGCCAGCAGCCAAGCAGACAGGGGAAATGAAAAACTGTTTTTT,CASSQADRGNEKLFF
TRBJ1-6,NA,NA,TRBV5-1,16,TGCGCCAGCAGCTCGGGAGAGGGTTCCTATAATTCACCCCTCCACTTT,CASSSGEGSYNSPLHF
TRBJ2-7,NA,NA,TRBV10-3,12,TGTGCCATCAACTCAGGGGCCTACGAGCAGTACTTC,CAINSGAYEQYF
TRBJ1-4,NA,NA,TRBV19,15,TGTGCCAGTAGTATAAAACAGGCAACTAATGAAAAACTGTTTTTT,CASSIKQATNEKLFF
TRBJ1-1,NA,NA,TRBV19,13,TGTGCCAGTAGTCGACAGACCAACACTGAAGCTTTCTTT,CASSRQTNTEAFF
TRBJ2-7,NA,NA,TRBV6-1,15,TGTGCCAGCAGTGAGGTTCGACAGGCGAGCTACGAGCAGTACTTC,CASSEVRQASYEQYF
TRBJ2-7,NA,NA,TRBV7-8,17,TGTGCCAGCAGCTGGGGGGGCAGGGGCCCATCCCCCTACGAGCAGTACTTC,CASSWGGRGPSPYEQYF
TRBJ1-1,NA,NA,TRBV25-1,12,TGTGCCAGCAGTGACGGGTGGACTGAAGCTTTCTTT,CASSDGWTEAFF
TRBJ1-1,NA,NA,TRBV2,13,TGTGCCAGCAGTTCCGGGGATGCCACTGAAGCTTTCTTT,CASSSGDATEAFF
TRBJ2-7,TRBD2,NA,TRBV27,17,TGTGCCAGCAGTTTATCGTCTTGGCGGGGGGGTGCCTACGAGCAGTACTTC,CASSLSSWRGGAYEQYF
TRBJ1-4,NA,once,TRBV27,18,TGTGCCAGCAGTTTATCGAGGAGATCAGGGCCGGGTAATGAAAAACTGTTTTTT,CASSLSRRSGPGNEKLFF
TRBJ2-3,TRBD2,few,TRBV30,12,TGTGCCTGGAACCCGGGGGGAGATACGCAGTATTTT,CAWNPGGDTQYF
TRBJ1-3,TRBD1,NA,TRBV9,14,TGTGCCAGCAGCGCCGCTGGACAGGGAGACACCATATATTTT,CASSAAGQGDTIYF
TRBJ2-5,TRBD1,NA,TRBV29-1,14,TGCAGCGCCCCGGACAGGGATGTGGTGGAGACCCAGTACTTC,CSAPDRDVVETQYF
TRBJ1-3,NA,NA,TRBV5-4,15,TGTGCCAGCAGCCGGTACAGGGATTCAGGAAACACCATATATTTT,CASSRYRDSGNTIYF
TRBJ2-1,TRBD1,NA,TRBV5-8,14,TGTGCCAGCAGCCGTGGACAGGAGTACAATGAGCAGTTCTTC,CASSRGQEYNEQFF
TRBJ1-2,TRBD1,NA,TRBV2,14,TGTGCCAGCGTCGGGACAGGGAAGTTGTTAGGCTACACCTTC,CASVGTGKLLGYTF
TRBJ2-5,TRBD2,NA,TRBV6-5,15,TGTGCCAGCAGTCTGACTAGCGGGGATGAGGAGACCCAGTACTTC,CASSLTSGDEETQYF
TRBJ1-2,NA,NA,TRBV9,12,TGTGCCAGCAGCGTAGGGAGCTATGGCTACACCTTC,CASSVGSYGYTF
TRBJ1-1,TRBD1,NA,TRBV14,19,TGTGCCAGCAGCCCAACCGCCGGGACAGGAAGGGGGACTAACACTGAAGCTTTCTTT,CASSPTAGTGRGTNTEAFF
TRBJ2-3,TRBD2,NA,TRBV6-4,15,TGTGCCAGCAGTGACTCGCGGGGGGGCACAGATACGCAGTATTTT,CASSDSRGGTDTQYF